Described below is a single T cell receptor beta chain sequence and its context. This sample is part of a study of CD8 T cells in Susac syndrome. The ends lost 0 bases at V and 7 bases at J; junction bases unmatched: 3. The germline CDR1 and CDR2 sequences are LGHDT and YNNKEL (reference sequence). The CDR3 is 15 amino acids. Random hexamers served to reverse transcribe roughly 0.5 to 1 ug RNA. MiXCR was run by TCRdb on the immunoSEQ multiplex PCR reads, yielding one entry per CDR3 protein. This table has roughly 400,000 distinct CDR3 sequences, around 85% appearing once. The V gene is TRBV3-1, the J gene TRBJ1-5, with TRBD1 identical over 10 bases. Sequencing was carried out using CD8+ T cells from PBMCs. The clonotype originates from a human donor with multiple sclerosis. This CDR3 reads CASSQDPTGGQPQHF. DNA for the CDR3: TGTGCCAGCAGCCAAGATCCGACAGGGGGCCAGCCCCAGCATTTT.